The 29 T cell receptor beta chains given below trace back to one sample, sequenced in a study of human T cells and chemical hapten exposure. Time point defined: patch test 2, 6 weeks after DPC sensitization. The sample's treatment: therapeutic diphenylcyclopropenone sensitization with weekly scalp DPC. Each CDR3 protein gets one entry after TCRdb re-called the RACE reads with MiXCR. The sample has 75,000 to 95,000 distinct CDR3 sequences; 8% to 13% are singletons. This sample comprised whole blood, obtained in connection with sensitization to the hapten diphenylcyclopropenone (DPC). These receptors originate from a man aged 40-55 years with alopecia areata. Some clones in this sample may be carry-over from other donors' samples.

A few counts support this clonotype. The CDR3 DNA reads TGTGCCAGCAGTAAAGGGACTAGCGGGAGTAGCACAGATACGCAGTATTTT. Translated: CASSKGTSGSSTDTQYF. The V and J genes are TRBV6-6 and TRBJ2-3; 14 bases match TRBD2. In germline, CDR1 is MNHNY, CDR2 SVGAGI (reference sequence). The V segment lost 5 bases and the J segment 0 bases; nucleotides outside the gene matches: 4. The CDR3 totals 17 residues.

This chain links TRBV19 with TRBJ1-6; maybe TRBD1 (6 bases). CDR3 length: 12 amino acids. Deletions cut 7 bases from V and 12 bases from J, with 13 bases between. The germline CDR1 and CDR2 sequences are LNHDA and SQIVND (reference sequence). In DNA form, the CDR3 reads TGTGCCAGTACCGAGGAGGGGGAACCCCTCCACTTT. Protein: CASTEEGEPLHF.

This rearrangement joins TRBV29-1 to TRBJ2-1; D is undetermined. Germline V CDR1 and CDR2: SQVTM, ANQGSEA. The CDR3 has 11 amino acids. The V end was cut by 4 bases, the J end by 7 bases, with 8 bases between. The CDR3, as DNA: TGCAGCGTTGGAGGATTGAATGAGCAGTTCTTC. This sequence encodes CSVGGLNEQFF.

This clonotype showed up just a few times. This CDR3 is CASSQHQVASGNTIYF. The CDR3 DNA reads TGTGCCAGCAGCCAGCATCAGGTCGCCTCTGGAAACACCATATATTTT. The gene calls are TRBV3-1 and TRBJ1-3, with no clear D. V was cut by 3 bases and J by 0 bases, with 12 bases left in between. CDR1 is LGHDT, CDR2 YNNKEL, per germline (reference sequence). CDR3 length: 16 amino acids.

This clonotype was recorded a few times. The chain employs TRBV5-1 and TRBJ2-7; 15 bases map to TRBD2. Germline assignment: CDR1 SGHRS and CDR2 YFSETQ. CDR3 length: 15 residues. Trimming removed 0 bases from V and 6 bases from J; junction bases left unmatched: 1. CDR3 sequence: CASSLGGLAGGEQYF. The CDR3 DNA is TGCGCCAGCAGCTTGGGGGGACTAGCGGGAGGCGAGCAGTACTTC.

At least ten counts were recorded for this clonotype. This rearrangement joins TRBV7-3 to TRBJ2-2, with 7 bases lining up with TRBD1. J lost 1 base, V lost 2 bases, and 1 base had no gene match. Germline lookup yields CDR1 SGHTA and CDR2 FQGTGA. This CDR3 is built from 15 residues. The chain's CDR3 is CASSLRTGNTGELFF. The CDR3 bases are TGTGCCAGCAGCTTACGGACAGGGAACACCGGGGAGCTGTTTTTT.

The V call is TRBV29-1, the J call TRBJ2-3; 9 bases map to TRBD1. Trimming at V came to 0 bases and at J to 1 base, leaving 11 bases not matched to a gene. Germline CDR1 reads SQVTM; CDR2 reads ANQGSEA. The CDR3 sequence is 18 residues long. CDR3 nucleotide sequence: TGCAGCGTTGAAGACCACGAAAGAAGACAGGGGGGCACAGATACGCAGTATTTT. As protein: CSVEDHERRQGGTDTQYF.

This clonotype was recorded many times. The chain recombines TRBV6-2 or TRBV6-3 with TRBJ2-3; D uncertain. The CDR3 spans 15 residues. Germline V gene sequence: CDR1 MNHEY, CDR2 SVGEGT. Between the trimmed V and J ends, which lost 6 bases and 1 base, there was a span of 14 bases. CDR3 region: CASRPGEAGTDTQYF. DNA for the CDR3: TGTGCCAGCAGACCCGGTGAAGCAGGCACAGATACGCAGTATTTT.

The rearrangement joins TRBV4-1 to TRBJ1-1, with D tentatively TRBD1 (5 bases). The CDR3 length is 16 residues. Trimming removed 1 base at V and 3 bases at J, with 15 bases between. CDR1 is MGHRA and CDR2 is YSYEKL in the germline V gene. The chain's CDR3 is CASSQGPEGYYTEAFF. CDR3 in DNA: TGCGCCAGCAGCCAAGGGCCGGAGGGGTATTACACTGAAGCTTTCTTT.

This rearrangement joins TRBV24-1 to TRBJ2-2; TRBD1 matches 10 bases. Germline CDR1 is KGHDR and CDR2 is SFDVKD. This CDR3 comprises 16 residues. V lost 5 bases, J lost 6 bases, and 8 bases stayed unmatched. The CDR3 region is CATSAPGQGRAGELFF. CDR3 nucleotides: TGTGCCACCAGTGCCCCGGGACAGGGGCGCGCCGGGGAGCTGTTTTTT.

This clonotype was counted at least ten times. J is TRBJ2-2 and V is TRBV20-1, with 10 bases fitting TRBD2. This CDR3 has 16 amino acids. The V segment lost 1 base and the J segment 7 bases; nucleotides outside the gene matches: 9. In germline, CDR1 is DFQATT, CDR2 SNEGSKA (reference sequence). CDR3 DNA: TGCAGTGCTAGAGTAAGCGGGAGGGCCGTAAGCGGGGAGCTGTTTTTT. The encoded protein is CSARVSGRAVSGELFF.

This clonotype was recorded at least ten times. The chain recombines TRBV20-1 with TRBJ1-5, with 8 bases identical to TRBD1. Germline lookup yields CDR1 DFQATT and CDR2 SNEGSKA (reference sequence). J lost 3 bases, V lost 5 bases, and 12 bases had no gene match. This CDR3 spans 16 amino acids. CDR3: CSAQSTGTGVNQPQHF. The CDR3 nucleotides read TGCAGTGCTCAAAGCACCGGGACAGGAGTCAATCAGCCCCAGCATTTT.

The V call is TRBV28, the J call TRBJ1-2; D remains ambiguous. Looked up from germline, CDR1 is MDHEN and CDR2 is SYDVKM. Trimming took off 5 bases at V and 4 bases at J, with 11 bases between the two ends. The CDR3 is made up of 13 amino acids. The CDR3 spells CASSPAVGYGYTF. CDR3 sequence (DNA): TGTGCCAGCAGTCCCGCCGTGGGCTATGGCTACACCTTC.

J is TRBJ2-3 and V is TRBV7-9, with TRBD2 matching over 7 bases. CDR3 size: 13 residues. CDR1 and CDR2 from the germline V gene are SEHNR and FQNEAQ (reference sequence). Trimming removed 2 bases from V and 5 bases from J; junction bases left unmatched: 1. CDR3 amino acids: CASSLWGGDTQYF. CDR3 nucleotide sequence: TGTGCCAGCAGCTTATGGGGGGGAGATACGCAGTATTTT.

V is TRBV6-1 and J is TRBJ1-5, with 7 bases lining up with TRBD1. The V segment lost 0 bases and the J segment 4 bases; nucleotides outside the gene matches: 3. The length of the CDR3 is 15 residues. Germline lookup yields CDR1 MNHNS and CDR2 SASEGT. Written as DNA, the CDR3 is TGTGCCAGCAGTGAAGCGGGACAGCATAATCAGCCCCAGCATTTT. This codes for CASSEAGQHNQPQHF.

This clonotype was counted only a few times. J is TRBJ2-3 and V is TRBV3-1; D gene ambiguous. Germline assignment: CDR1 LGHDT and CDR2 YNNKEL (reference sequence). V lost 0 bases to trimming and J lost 9 bases, with 13 bases between them. This CDR3 is built from 14 residues. The CDR3 sequence is CASSQDIWDTTQYF. The CDR3 bases are TGTGCCAGCAGCCAAGATATTTGGGATACGACGCAGTATTTT.

This clonotype was observed a handful of times. The likely explanation is a read error, given a far larger clone one base away. The J gene is TRBJ2-3, the V gene TRBV5-4; TRBD2 matches at 12 bases. J lost 1 base, V lost 4 bases, and 4 bases had no gene match. The CDR3 runs to 16 residues. CDR1 is SGHNT, CDR2 YYREEE, per germline (reference sequence). The CDR3 is CASSGGTSGRTDTQYF. The DNA of the CDR3 is TGTGCCAGCAGCGGGGGGACTAGCGGGCGCACAGATACGCAGTATTTT.

This clonotype was seen repeatedly, ten times or more. The CDR3 here is CASSSAGDQPQHF. DNA of the CDR3: TGTGCCAGCAGTTCTGCGGGGGATCAGCCCCAGCATTTT. The V call is TRBV6-5, the J call TRBJ1-5; D is possibly TRBD1 (5 bases). The CDR3 runs 13 residues. The V end lost 4 bases, the J end lost 5 bases, and 9 bases lay between the germline ends. The V gene's germline CDR1 is MNHEY and CDR2 SVGAGI.

Only a few counts were recorded for this clonotype. The rearrangement links TRBV28 to TRBJ2-3, with 13 bases that match TRBD2. CDR1 and CDR2 from the germline V gene are MDHEN and SYDVKM. The CDR3 contains 21 residues. V shed 10 bases and J 1 base; nucleotides not matched to a gene: 23. The CDR3: CATFRGYFTGTSGIGTDTQYF. The CDR3 nucleotides read TGTGCCACCTTCAGGGGTTATTTCACCGGGACTAGCGGGATAGGCACAGATACGCAGTATTTT. Complete variable domain (other parts from reference TRBV28 and TRBJ2-3): DVKVTQSSRYLVKRTGEKVFLECVQDMDHENMFWYRQDPGLGLRLIYFSYDVKMKEKGDIPEGYSVSREKKERFSLILESASTNQTSMYLCATFRGYFTGTSGIGTDTQYFGPGTRLTVL.

The chain carries TRBV28 and TRBJ2-7, with 7 bases that match TRBD2. This CDR3 is 13 amino acids long. J was trimmed by 6 bases and V by 2 bases; bases with no gene match: 4. Germline V gives CDR1 MDHEN, CDR2 SYDVKM. The CDR3 sequence is CASSLSGAREQYV. CDR3 DNA: TGTGCCAGCAGTTTAAGCGGGGCCCGCGAGCAGTACGTC.

The table lists this clonotype with a few counts. J is TRBJ1-2 and V is TRBV20-1; perhaps TRBD1 as D (6 bases). Germline CDR1 is DFQATT and CDR2 is SNEGSKA (reference sequence). The CDR3 loop spans 14 amino acids. With 5 bases removed from V and 4 bases from J, the gap between germline ends came to 17 bases. The CDR3 spells CSASQGDSIYGYTF. CDR3 coding DNA: TGCAGTGCTTCACAGGGCGACTCAATCTATGGCTACACCTTC.

This clonotype was detected many times. CDR3 DNA sequence: TGTGCCAGCAGCTTAGGGGCTGATTCACCCCTCCACTTT. Amino acid sequence: CASSLGADSPLHF. This sequence joins TRBV7-2 and TRBJ1-6; D is uncertain. Germline V gene lookup returns CDR1 SGHTA and CDR2 FQGNSA. The CDR3 loop spans 13 amino acids. V was cut by 1 base and J by 8 bases, with 6 bases left in between.

The J gene is TRBJ2-1, the V gene TRBV27; perhaps TRBD1 as D (6 bases). The germline V and J ends were trimmed by 3 bases and 7 bases, with 22 bases remaining between them. Germline V gene lookup returns CDR1 MNHEY and CDR2 SMNVEV (reference sequence). The CDR3 is 17 amino acids. In nucleotides, the CDR3 is TGTGCCAGCAGTTTCTTTCAGGGGCCGGAGTTTATTAATGAGCAGTTCTTC. It specifies CASSFFQGPEFINEQFF.

The gene calls are TRBV28 and TRBJ2-7, with D perhaps matching TRBD2 (5 bases). V lost 6 bases and J lost 5, with 23 bases in between. CDR3 length equals 16 residues. Germline CDR1 reads MDHEN; CDR2 reads SYDVKM. CDR3 in amino acids: CASSNPFPGGWDEQYF. The CDR3 nucleotides read TGTGCCAGCAGCAACCCATTTCCCGGAGGTTGGGACGAGCAGTACTTC.

This clonotype has ten or more counts. The chain combines TRBV10-3 with TRBJ1-3; D not resolved. The V gene's germline CDR1 is ENHRY and CDR2 SYGVKD. The length of the CDR3 is 13 residues. Trimming took 6 bases from V and 0 from J, leaving 6 bases between them. The CDR3 reads CAIRGISGNTIYF. CDR3 nucleotide sequence: TGTGCCATCAGAGGAATCTCTGGAAACACCATATATTTT.

The chain uses TRBV5-1 and TRBJ2-1; D unclear. The V gene lost 4 bases and the J gene lost 10 bases, with 18 bases spanning the gap. Germline CDR1 reads SGHRS; CDR2 reads YFSETQ. The CDR3 covers 14 residues. The CDR3 DNA reads TGCGCCAGCAGCCCCCGTTATCTAGACGAGGAGCAGTTCTTC. As protein: CASSPRYLDEEQFF. The variable domain in full, completed from reference TRBV5-1 and TRBJ2-1, reads KAGVTQTPRYLIKTRGQQVTLSCSPISGHRSVSWYQQTPGQGLQFLFEYFSETQRNKGNFPGRFSGRQFSNSRSEMNVSTLELGDSALYLCASSPRYLDEEQFFGPGTRLTVL.

V is TRBV28 and J is TRBJ2-7; 7 bases are a match to TRBD1. V shed 7 bases, J shed 1 base, and the junction held 7 bases outside the gene matches. This CDR3 region has 14 residues. Germline V gene data show CDR1 as MDHEN and CDR2 as SYDVKM. The CDR3 spells CASTTGTESYEQYF. The CDR3 DNA reads TGTGCCAGCACCACCGGGACAGAGTCCTACGAGCAGTACTTC.

V and J are TRBV10-3 and TRBJ2-3; D is unclear. With 3 bases removed from V and 5 bases from J, the gap between germline ends came to 9 bases. In germline, CDR1 is ENHRY, CDR2 SYGVKD. The CDR3 sequence is 13 residues long. CDR3 in DNA: TGTGCCATCAGTGACAGCTTATTAGATACGCAGTATTTT. Protein: CAISDSLLDTQYF.

The V gene is TRBV7-9, the J gene TRBJ2-2; D possibly corresponds to TRBD1 (6 bases). Trimming stripped 5 bases from V and 4 bases from J, with 14 bases between. The CDR3 sequence is 15 residues long. CDR1 is SEHNR, CDR2 FQNEAQ, per germline (reference sequence). The CDR3 reads CASSRVGAGTGELFF. CDR3 sequence (DNA): TGTGCCAGCAGCCGCGTGGGGGCGGGCACCGGGGAGCTGTTTTTT.